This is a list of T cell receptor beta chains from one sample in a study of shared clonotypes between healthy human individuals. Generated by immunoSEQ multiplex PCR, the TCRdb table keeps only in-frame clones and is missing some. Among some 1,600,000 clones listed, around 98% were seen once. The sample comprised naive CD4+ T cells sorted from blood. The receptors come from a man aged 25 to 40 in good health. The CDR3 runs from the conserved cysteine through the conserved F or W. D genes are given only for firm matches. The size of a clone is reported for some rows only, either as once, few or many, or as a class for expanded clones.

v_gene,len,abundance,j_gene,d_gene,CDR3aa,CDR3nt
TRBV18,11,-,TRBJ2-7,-,CASSKDYEQYF,TGTGCCAGCTCGAAGGACTACGAGCAGTACTTC
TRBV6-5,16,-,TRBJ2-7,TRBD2,CASSYSTLAVSYEQYF,TGTGCCAGCAGTTACTCGACCCTAGCGGTCTCCTACGAGCAGTACTTC
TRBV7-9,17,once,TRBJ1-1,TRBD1,CASSLGDRGRGYTEAFF,TGTGCCAGCAGCTTAGGGGACAGGGGACGGGGGTACACTGAAGCTTTCTTT
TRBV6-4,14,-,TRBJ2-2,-,CASSESGHTGELFF,TGTGCCAGCAGTGAATCAGGTCACACCGGGGAGCTGTTTTTT
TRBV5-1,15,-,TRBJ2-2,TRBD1,CASSLSGGNTGELFF,TGCGCCAGCAGCTTGTCAGGGGGGAACACCGGGGAGCTGTTTTTT
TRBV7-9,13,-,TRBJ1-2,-,CASSLASNNGYTF,TGTGCCAGCAGCTTAGCCAGCAACAATGGCTACACCTTC
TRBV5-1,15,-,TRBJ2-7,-,CASRNPDSSGYEQYF,TGCGCCAGCAGGAACCCGGACAGTAGTGGCTACGAGCAGTACTTC
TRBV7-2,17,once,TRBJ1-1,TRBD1,CASSFRRQGALGTEAFF,TGTGCCAGCAGCTTTCGAAGACAGGGGGCTCTAGGCACTGAAGCTTTCTTT
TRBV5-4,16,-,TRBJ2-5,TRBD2,CASSWAGLGSQETQYF,TGTGCCAGCAGCTGGGCCGGACTAGGTTCCCAAGAGACCCAGTACTTC
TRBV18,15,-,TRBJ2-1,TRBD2,CASSPPGRIYNEQFF,TGTGCCAGCTCACCACCCGGGAGGATTTACAATGAGCAGTTCTTC
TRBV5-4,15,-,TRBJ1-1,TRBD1,CASSLVGRGWTEAFF,TGTGCCAGCAGCTTGGTCGGCAGGGGGTGGACTGAAGCTTTCTTT
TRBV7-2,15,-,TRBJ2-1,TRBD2,CASSPVGRASNEQFF,TGTGCCAGCAGCCCCGTAGGGAGGGCCAGCAATGAGCAGTTCTTC
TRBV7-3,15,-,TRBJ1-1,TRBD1,CASSLGQGLNTEAFF,TGTGCCAGCAGCCTAGGACAGGGCCTGAACACTGAAGCTTTCTTT
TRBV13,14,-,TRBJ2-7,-,CASSNGNGTYEQYF,TGTGCCAGCAGCAACGGGAACGGAACCTACGAGCAGTACTTC
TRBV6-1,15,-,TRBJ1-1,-,CASSPNEGMLTEAFF,TGTGCCAGCAGTCCCAACGAGGGTATGCTCACCGAAGCTTTCTTT
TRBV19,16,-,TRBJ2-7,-,CASSIAPRGFSYEQYF,TGTGCCAGTAGTATCGCACCCAGGGGATTCTCCTACGAGCAGTACTTC
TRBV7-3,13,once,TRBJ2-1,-,CASSQNSYNEQFF,TGTGCCAGCAGCCAAAACTCCTACAATGAGCAGTTCTTC
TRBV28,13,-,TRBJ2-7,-,CASSPAGREEQYF,TGTGCCAGCAGTCCAGCCGGTCGAGAAGAGCAGTACTTC
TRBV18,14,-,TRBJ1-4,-,CASSPRGHDEKLFF,TGTGCCAGCTCACCTCGGGGGCATGATGAAAAACTGTTTTTT
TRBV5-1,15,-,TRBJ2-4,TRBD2,CASSPGGRVPNIQYF,TGCGCCAGCAGTCCGGGCGGGAGGGTACCAAACATTCAGTACTTC
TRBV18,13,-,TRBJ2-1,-,CASSPQDPDEQFF,TGTGCCAGCTCGCCACAGGACCCCGATGAGCAGTTCTTC
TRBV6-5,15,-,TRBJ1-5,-,CASSPTPDGNQPQHF,TGTGCCAGCAGTCCGACTCCGGACGGCAATCAGCCCCAGCATTTT
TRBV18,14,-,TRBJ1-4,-,CASSKEGGNEKLFF,TGTGCCAGCTCAAAGGAAGGGGGGAATGAAAAACTGTTTTTT
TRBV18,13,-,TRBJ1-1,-,CASSATGNTEAFF,TGTGCCAGCTCAGCGACAGGTAACACTGAAGCTTTCTTT
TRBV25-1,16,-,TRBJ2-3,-,CASSERLIASTDTQYF,TGTGCCAGCAGTGAACGGCTAATTGCTAGCACAGATACGCAGTATTTT
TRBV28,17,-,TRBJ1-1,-,CASSSPAMGISNTEAFF,TGTGCCAGCAGTTCCCCCGCGATGGGGATTTCGAACACTGAAGCTTTCTTT
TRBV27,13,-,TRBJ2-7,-,CATNSRGNYEQYF,TGTGCCACAAACAGTCGCGGCAACTACGAGCAGTACTTC
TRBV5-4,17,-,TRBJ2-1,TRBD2,CASSFGLAGVSYNEQFF,TGTGCCAGCAGCTTTGGACTAGCGGGAGTGTCCTACAATGAGCAGTTCTTC
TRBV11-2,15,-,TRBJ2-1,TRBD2,CASRKLAGGFDEQFF,TGTGCCAGCAGGAAATTAGCGGGGGGTTTCGATGAGCAGTTCTTC
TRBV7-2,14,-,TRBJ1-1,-,CASSFQGLNTEAFF,TGTGCCAGCAGCTTTCAGGGACTGAACACTGAAGCTTTCTTT
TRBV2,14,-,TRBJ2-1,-,CASSARQRYNEQFF,TGTGCCAGCAGTGCCAGACAGAGATACAATGAGCAGTTCTTC
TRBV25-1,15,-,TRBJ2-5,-,CASSELGAGQETQYF,TGTGCCAGCAGTGAATTGGGTGCGGGGCAAGAGACCCAGTACTTC
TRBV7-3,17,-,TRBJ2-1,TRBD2,CASSPSGLAGGPGEQFF,TGTGCCAGCAGCCCCTCAGGACTAGCGGGAGGACCTGGCGAGCAGTTCTTC
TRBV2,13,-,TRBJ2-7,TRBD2,CASTFLAGGLKYF,TGTGCCAGCACTTTCCTAGCGGGAGGGCTAAAGTACTTC
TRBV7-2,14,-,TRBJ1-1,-,CASSLDGRSTEAFF,TGTGCCAGCAGCTTAGATGGGCGAAGCACTGAAGCTTTCTTT
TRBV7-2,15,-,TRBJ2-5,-,CASSWKKASVETQYF,TGTGCCAGCAGTTGGAAGAAGGCCAGCGTTGAGACCCAGTACTTC
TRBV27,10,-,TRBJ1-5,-,CPLRCQPQHF,TGTCCCCTCCGGTGTCAGCCCCAGCATTTT
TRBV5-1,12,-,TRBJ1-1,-,CASSRRGIEAFF,TGCGCCAGCAGCCGCCGGGGGATTGAAGCTTTCTTT
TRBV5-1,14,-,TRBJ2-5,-,CASSLAGFRETQYF,TGCGCCAGCAGCTTGGCCGGGTTTAGAGAGACCCAGTACTTC
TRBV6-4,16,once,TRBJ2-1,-,CASSDSAGSSYNEQFF,TGTGCCAGCAGTGACTCTGCAGGGTCTTCCTACAATGAGCAGTTCTTC